This T cell receptor (beta chain) was sequenced for a study of T cells in Graves' hyperthyroidism and ophthalmopathy. Study in general: Prior to any treatment, at the point of initial diagnosis, peripheral blood was collected.

RNA transcripts were the template for amplifying TCR beta CDR3 regions. HTBI primers drove first-round RT-PCR of the TCR CDR3. TCRdb reprocessed the multiplex PCR reads via MiXCR and lists one record per CDR3 protein. The data show a few hundred thousand distinct CDR3 sequences, with 15% to 18% seen just once and roughly 26% held by the top ten. Patients having uncontrolled infection, another autoimmune disease, pregnancy or lactation were not included. Germline V gene lookup returns CDR1 MDHEN and CDR2 SYDVKM. The CDR3 loop spans 13 amino acids. Trimming cost V 6 bases and J 5 bases, with 11 bases left between them.

This clonotype was obtained from a woman younger than 30 with Graves' hyperthyroidism that later progressed to Graves' ophthalmopathy. V and J are TRBV28 and TRBJ1-5; D not certain. Sample: blood. This CDR3 is CASRDRTDQPQHF. The DNA for the CDR3 is TGTGCCAGCAGAGATAGGACGGATCAGCCCCAGCATTTT.